The 31 T cell receptor beta chains below were found in one sample sequenced in a study of T cells after yellow fever vaccination. TCRdb re-derived calls from the 5' RACE reads in MiXCR, one entry per CDR3 protein. The sample has around 300,000 distinct CDR3 sequences; approximately 4.5% are singletons. Material: PBMCs, obtained 15 days after the yellow fever booster vaccination. Source of these receptors: a man younger than 30 who received the YFV17D yellow fever vaccine.

This clonotype has a count of ten or more. This chain connects TRBV12-3 or TRBV12-4 to TRBJ1-4; 8 nucleotides line up with TRBD1. CDR3 length: 14 residues. After removal of 5 bases from V and 3 bases from J, the junction contained 2 bases not matched to a gene. The DNA of the CDR3 is TGTGCCAGCAGTCCAGGGGGCTCTAATGAAAAACTGTTTTTT. It codes for CASSPGGSNEKLFF.

The chain uses TRBV3-1 and TRBJ2-1; unclear D gene. V lost 3 bases and J lost 8, with 17 bases in between. CDR1 and CDR2 from the germline V gene are LGHDT and YNNKEL (reference sequence). This CDR3 has 15 residues. The CDR3: CASSQNHLLGDEQFF. In nucleotides, the CDR3 is TGTGCCAGCAGCCAGAACCACTTGCTAGGCGATGAGCAGTTCTTC.

V and J are TRBV5-1 and TRBJ2-3, with 7 bases matching TRBD1. Germline values: CDR1 SGHRS, CDR2 YFSETQ. This CDR3 has 15 amino acids. Trimming at V came to 3 bases and at J to 0 bases, leaving 4 bases not matched to a gene. In DNA form, the CDR3 reads TGCGCCAGCAGCTCAGGACAGGCGAGCACAGATACGCAGTATTTT. It encodes CASSSGQASTDTQYF.

The J gene is TRBJ1-1, the V gene TRBV14, with D maybe TRBD1 (6 bases). V gave up 4 bases and J gave up 10 bases, with 19 bases separating them. Germline V gene data show CDR1 as SGHDN and CDR2 as FVKESK. This CDR3 has 14 residues. CDR3 region: CASSPRPEGVRAFF. In nucleotides, the CDR3 is TGTGCCAGCAGCCCCCGGCCGGAGGGGGTTCGAGCTTTCTTT. Looking up the rest from reference TRBV14 and TRBJ1-1 gives the full variable domain: EAGVTQFPSHSVIEKGQTVTLRCDPISGHDNLYWYRRVMGKEIKFLLHFVKESKQDESGMPNNRFLAERTGGTYSTLKVQPAELEDSGVYFCASSPRPEGVRAFFGQGTRLTVV.

Many counts were recorded for this clonotype. This chain links TRBV15 with TRBJ2-7; 9 bases match TRBD1. The CDR3 length is 15 residues. Trimming took 4 bases from V and 2 from J; bases not matched to a gene: 6. From germline, CDR1 is LNHNV and CDR2 YYDKDF (reference sequence). The CDR3: CATSIRTGDPYEQYV. The CDR3 DNA reads as TGTGCCACCAGCATAAGGACAGGGGACCCCTACGAGCAGTACGTC.

The V call is TRBV18, the J call TRBJ1-1; the D gene is possibly TRBD1 (6 bases). Trimming removed 5 bases at V and 1 base at J, with 14 bases between. This CDR3 contains 15 residues. Germline V gene data show CDR1 as KGHSH and CDR2 as LQKENI. Here the CDR3 DNA reads TGTGCCAGCTCATCGGGGGCTGATTGGAACACTGAAGCTTTCTTT. Translation: CASSSGADWNTEAFF.

This clonotype was recorded many times. V is TRBV4-1 and J is TRBJ2-7, with 8 bases identical to TRBD1. The CDR3 is made up of 15 amino acids. Germline V gene data show CDR1 as MGHRA and CDR2 as YSYEKL. V was clipped by 4 bases and J by 4 bases; unmatched bases: 9. CDR3 protein: CASSPGQGPLYEQYF. In nucleotides, the CDR3 is TGCGCCAGCAGCCCTGGACAGGGCCCCTTATACGAGCAGTACTTC.

This clonotype was seen at least ten times. The rearrangement uses TRBV29-1 and TRBJ2-7, with D possibly TRBD1 on 5 matching bases. The CDR3 is made up of 13 amino acids. The V gene lost 1 base and the J gene lost 2 bases, with 9 bases spanning the gap. Per the germline V gene, CDR1 is SQVTM and CDR2 is ANQGSEA. The CDR3 coding sequence is TGCAGCGTTGAAGGACAGCTAACCTACGAGCAGTACTTC. Its translation is CSVEGQLTYEQYF.

At least ten counts were recorded for this clonotype. The V gene is TRBV7-2, the J gene TRBJ1-1, with 8 bases that match TRBD1. After removal of 0 bases from V and 0 bases from J, the junction contained 3 bases not matched to a gene. The CDR3 loop spans 16 amino acids. CDR1 SGHTA and CDR2 FQGNSA come from the germline V gene. The CDR3 DNA reads as TGTGCCAGCAGCTTAGCTGTGACAGGGGTGAACACTGAAGCTTTCTTT. This sequence encodes CASSLAVTGVNTEAFF.

This clonotype was counted at least ten times. The rearrangement links TRBV3-1 to TRBJ2-3, with 12 bases aligning to TRBD2. From germline, CDR1 is LGHDT and CDR2 YNNKEL (reference sequence). The CDR3 totals 22 residues. The junction had 18 bases not matched to a gene; V was cut back by 1 base and J by 1 base. The CDR3 nucleotides read TGTGCCAGCAGCCAAGTTTCGCCTAGCGGGGGGGCGAAGGATTGGGGCACAGATACGCAGTATTTT. It is translated as CASSQVSPSGGAKDWGTDTQYF.

The DNA of the CDR3 is TGTGCCAGCAGTGAATGGGCTAGCGGGGGGCAAGAGACCCAGTACTTC. This codes for CASSEWASGGQETQYF. This chain joins TRBV25-1 and TRBJ2-5; 11 bases line up with TRBD2. There are 16 residues in the CDR3. V was clipped by 1 base and J by 2 bases; unmatched bases: 3. The germline V gene encodes CDR1 MGHDK and CDR2 SYGVNS.

The chain is built from TRBV9 and TRBJ1-6; 7 bases align to TRBD1. Per germline, CDR1 SGDLS and CDR2 YYNGEE. Trimming removed 5 bases from V and 5 bases from J; junction bases left unmatched: 7. The CDR3 is 15 residues long. The CDR3 DNA is TGTGCCAGCAGTTCCTCAGGGGGGCATAATTCACCCCTCCACTTT. Translation gives CASSSSGGHNSPLHF.

A few counts support this clonotype. The chain carries TRBV27 and TRBJ2-7, with D uncertain. The CDR3 is made up of 13 amino acids. CDR1 and CDR2 from the germline V gene are MNHEY and SMNVEV (reference sequence). The V end was cut by 1 base, the J end by 3 bases, with 7 bases between. The CDR3 nucleotides read TGTGCCAGCAGTTTATTTTTGGGCTACGAGCAGTACTTC. Its protein is CASSLFLGYEQYF.

In its sample, this clonotype was seen a few times. J is TRBJ1-2 and V is TRBV11-2; 7 nucleotides match TRBD1. This CDR3 has 13 residues. V lost 7 bases to trimming and J lost 2 bases; unmatched junction nucleotides: 4. Germline V gene data show CDR1 as SGHAT and CDR2 as FQNNGV. CDR3 coding DNA: TGTGCCAGCACCCCGGGACAGAACTATGGCTACACCTTC. This translates into CASTPGQNYGYTF.

This clonotype was recorded many times. The rearrangement joins TRBV12-3 or TRBV12-4 to TRBJ2-1; D ambiguous. V was clipped by 5 bases and J by 4 bases, with 15 bases between them. The CDR3 sequence is 15 residues long. The CDR3 bases are TGTGCCAGCAGTGAGTCACCCACTGGGTACAATGAGCAGTTCTTC. This translates into CASSESPTGYNEQFF.

This clonotype was counted at least ten times. CDR3 residues: CASSLSRDGYTF. CDR3 DNA: TGCGCCAGCAGCTTGTCCCGGGATGGCTACACCTTC. J is TRBJ1-2 and V is TRBV5-1; D gene uncertain. CDR1 and CDR2 from the germline V gene are SGHRS and YFSETQ. V was cut by 1 base and J by 6 bases, with 7 bases left in between. This CDR3 region has 12 residues.

This clonotype was counted at least ten times. The chain is built from TRBV6-2 or TRBV6-3 and TRBJ2-5; D is unclear. The V and J ends lost 7 bases and 5 bases respectively, with 8 bases between them. The CDR3 is made up of 11 amino acids. Germline CDR1 and CDR2: MNHEY and SVGEGT. The DNA for the CDR3 is TGTGCCAGCATTGGGCGGGAGACCCAGTACTTC. This translates into CASIGRETQYF.

This clonotype was seen a few times. CDR3 region: CASLLVEAFF. The CDR3 nucleotides read TGCGCCAGCCTGTTAGTTGAAGCTTTCTTT. The chain joins TRBV4-1 to TRBJ1-1, with D unresolved. The CDR3 has 10 amino acids. The germline V gene encodes CDR1 MGHRA and CDR2 YSYEKL. Trimming shortened V by 8 bases and J by 7 bases, and 8 bases separated the two germline ends.

This clonotype was detected only a few times. The chain joins TRBV7-9 to TRBJ1-1; 9 bases map to TRBD1. V was pared by 4 bases and J by 3 bases, with 6 bases of the junction left unmatched. Germline loops: CDR1 SEHNR, CDR2 FQNEAQ (reference sequence). The CDR3 contains 15 residues. The CDR3 coding sequence is TGTGCCAGCAGCTCGGGACAGGGATCGTACACTGAAGCTTTCTTT. Its protein product is CASSSGQGSYTEAFF.

In its sample, this clonotype was seen a few times. The chain couples TRBV4-3 to TRBJ2-3, with TRBD2 identical over 13 bases. The CDR3 runs 19 residues. Germline loops: CDR1 LGHNA, CDR2 YSLEER. V trimming: 1 base; J trimming: 4 bases; junction bases outside the gene matches: 11. CDR3 protein: CASSQGTSGGAGGSDTQYF. Here the CDR3 DNA reads TGCGCCAGCAGCCAAGGCACTAGCGGGGGGGCGGGCGGATCAGATACGCAGTATTTT.

The chain has TRBV20-1 and TRBJ2-6; D is perhaps TRBD2 (6 bases). The germline gives CDR1 DFQATT, CDR2 SNEGSKA (reference sequence). The V end was cut by 7 bases, the J end by 2 bases, with 15 bases between. The CDR3 loop spans 15 amino acids. The CDR3 DNA reads TGCAGTGGGCGGGGAGGACCGGCTGGGGCCAACGTCCTGACTTTC. Its translation: CSGRGGPAGANVLTF.

This clonotype was detected many times. The chain recombines TRBV7-2 with TRBJ2-1; no definite D call. This CDR3 contains 12 residues. Trimming stripped 3 bases from V and 3 bases from J, with 3 bases between. Germline CDR1 reads SGHTA; CDR2 reads FQGNSA. Written as DNA, the CDR3 is TGTGCCAGCAGCTTCGGCTACAATGAGCAGTTCTTC. It encodes CASSFGYNEQFF.

As DNA, the CDR3 is TGTGCCAGCAGCCACGAATCGAGGCGCCACGAGCAGTACGTC. As protein: CASSHESRRHEQYV. V and J are TRBV7-9 and TRBJ2-7, with D unclear. V lost 5 bases to trimming and J lost 5 bases, with 16 bases between them. From germline, CDR1 is SEHNR and CDR2 FQNEAQ (reference sequence). The CDR3 is 14 residues long.

This clonotype was detected ten times or more. The chain carries TRBV6-2 or TRBV6-3 and TRBJ1-2, with D possibly being TRBD1 (5 bases). Germline loops: CDR1 MNHEY, CDR2 SVGEGT. CDR3 length: 12 residues. V lost 7 bases, J lost 5 bases, and 11 bases lay in between. CDR3 sequence: CASKQSGYGYTF. In nucleotides, the CDR3 is TGTGCCAGCAAGCAATCAGGGTATGGCTACACCTTC.

The chain uses TRBV3-1 and TRBJ1-1; TRBD1 might be the D (5 bases). The CDR3 length is 12 residues. V was pared by 5 bases and J by 6 bases, with 10 bases between. Per the germline V gene, CDR1 is LGHDT and CDR2 is YNNKEL (reference sequence). The CDR3 loop reads CASSGVGAEAFF. The CDR3 coding sequence is TGTGCCAGCAGCGGCGTGGGGGCTGAAGCTTTCTTT.

The chain links TRBV4-1 to TRBJ2-1; the D call may be TRBD1 or TRBD2 (5 bases each). V lost 0 bases to trimming and J lost 5 bases, with 14 bases between them. The CDR3 has 16 amino acids. Germline V CDR1 and CDR2: MGHRA, YSYEKL. The CDR3: CASSQEGTGLDNEQFF. In DNA, the CDR3 is TGCGCCAGCAGCCAAGAGGGGACCGGGTTAGACAATGAGCAGTTCTTC.

This clonotype was observed a few times. The chain couples TRBV4-1 to TRBJ2-5; D not resolved. The CDR3 length is 13 residues. V was pared by 3 bases and J by 5 bases, with 10 bases between. Germline CDR1 MGHRA, CDR2 YSYEKL. The CDR3 reads CASSQASWETQYF. The CDR3 region has the DNA TGCGCCAGCAGCCAGGCCTCCTGGGAGACCCAGTACTTC.

This clonotype has only a few counts. This rearrangement joins TRBV7-2 to TRBJ1-3, with D perhaps matching TRBD1 (5 bases). The ends were cut back, 4 bases at V and 3 bases at J, with 10 bases in the middle. There are 14 residues in the CDR3. Germline CDR1 SGHTA, CDR2 FQGNSA. The CDR3 DNA sequence: TGTGCCAGCAGCTCCGGGGGTGGTGGAAACACCATATATTTT. The encoded protein is CASSSGGGGNTIYF.

The V call is TRBV5-4, the J call TRBJ2-5; TRBD2 agrees at 10 bases. V shed 0 bases and J 3 bases; nucleotides not matched to a gene: 8. The CDR3 runs to 17 residues. Germline CDR1 reads SGHNT; CDR2 reads YYREEE (reference sequence). This chain's CDR3 is CASSLAPLAGIEETQYF. The DNA of the CDR3 is TGTGCCAGCAGCTTGGCCCCACTAGCGGGGATAGAAGAGACCCAGTACTTC. Together with reference TRBV5-4 and TRBJ2-5, the CDR3 gives the full variable domain: ETGVTQSPTHLIKTRGQQVTLRCSSQSGHNTVSWYQQALGQGPQFIFQYYREEENGRGNFPPRFSGLQFPNYSSELNVNALELDDSALYLCASSLAPLAGIEETQYFGPGTRLLVL.

This clonotype was observed many times. This chain links TRBV4-1 with TRBJ2-5; TRBD2 aligns across 8 bases. This CDR3 has 16 residues. J lost 2 bases, V lost 0 bases, and 5 bases had no gene match. Germline lookup yields CDR1 MGHRA and CDR2 YSYEKL. The DNA for the CDR3 is TGCGCCAGCAGCCAAGAGACACTAGCGGTGCAAGAGACCCAGTACTTC. The encoded protein is CASSQETLAVQETQYF.

This clonotype was counted only a few times. The J gene is TRBJ2-3, the V gene TRBV3-1; unclear D gene. CDR1 and CDR2 (germline): LGHDT, YNNKEL (reference sequence). V was shortened by 3 bases and J by 5 bases, with 9 bases between the two germline ends. The CDR3 extends over 13 amino acids. The CDR3 here is CASSQPAEDTQYF. CDR3 in DNA: TGTGCCAGCAGCCAGCCGGCGGAAGATACGCAGTATTTT.